The sequence of this T cell receptor beta chain was determined in a study of cytomegalovirus exposure and HLA in healthy donors. Points from the study as a whole: HLA allele associations emerged for around 15,000 TCR beta sequences in a later analysis, at 0.05 false discovery rate.

Worth noting for this clone: Its cognate antigen is unknown.

The study ran its PCR with 60 Vbeta and 13 Jbeta primers. The method was immunoSEQ multiplex PCR; TCRdb's version includes in-frame clones alone and lacks a portion of them. The data contain roughly 120,000 clones, about four fifths of them singletons. The clonotype comes from a man younger than 40 in good health and CMV-seropositive. What was sequenced was PBMCs.

The CDR3 DNA reads TGTGCCAGCAGTTTATTCGGAGGTGGTGAGACCCAGTACTTC. Amino acids: CASSLFGGGETQYF. V gene TRBV27 combines with J gene TRBJ2-5; a weak D match, TRBD2 (5 bases). Germline CDR1 and CDR2: MNHEY and SMNVEV (reference sequence). This CDR3 has 14 amino acids. V was clipped by 1 base and J by 5 bases, with 11 bases between them.